This paragraph reports one T cell receptor beta chain. The antigen is not known. At one end, the junction sequence differs from germline, possibly due to a read error. Unique molecular identifiers were carried by the TCR beta cDNA libraries. Input of roughly 1 to 11 million T cells yielded around 500,000 cDNA molecules. A single record per CDR3 protein comes from TCRdb applying MiXCR to the PCR reads. The data contain approximately 730,000 distinct CDR3 sequences, 30% of them singletons. The data were obtained in a study of post-analysis software for immune sequencing data. Study outcomes and limitations: There were roughly five TRBV segments more frequent in patients than controls, and TRBV5-6, TRBV5-1 and TRBV20-1 were among them. Patients with multiple sclerosis recorded significantly lower normalized Chao1 diversity than controls, the study found. Those samples that were prepared in the same batch co-clustered strongly by F measure.

The germline CDR1 and CDR2 sequences are SGDLS and YYNGEE. The CDR3 sequence is 15 residues long. The genes are TRBV9 and TRBJ2-4; D call uncertain. This sequence was found in a girl aged 10-17 years with multiple sclerosis. Sequencing used blood. In DNA, the CDR3 is TGTGTCAGCAGCGCCAGCACCCTAGCCAAAAACATTCAGTACTTC. This sequence encodes CVSSASTLAKNIQYF.